Given below is one T cell receptor (beta chain) in context. The V and J ends lost 6 bases and 4 bases respectively, with 9 bases between them. CDR3 length equals 12 residues. Germline assignment: CDR1 MNHEY and CDR2 SVGAGI. The entry originates in a study of blood T cell repertoires in COVID-19. Looking at the study overall: Acute and convalescent COVID-19 samples came from the United States, Italy and Spain.

In the authors' workflow: Amplifying reference gene primers gave estimates of nucleated cell counts. Sequenced by immunoSEQ multiplex PCR; TCRdb stores in-frame clones only, minus some. V, J and clone size derive from that table, while D and trimming were established from the DNA sequence. Of around 370,000 clones detected, almost 90% appear once; the ten largest clones hold more than 5.5%. The sequence derives from a woman in her seventies with COVID-19, enrolled during active disease. The chain combines TRBV6-5 with TRBJ1-1, with D possibly TRBD1 on 6 matching bases. Sequenced input: peripheral blood. As DNA, the CDR3 is TGTGCCAGCAGCCCGACAGGCACTGAAGCTTTCTTT. This translates into CASSPTGTEAFF.